A single TCR beta chain is shown here with its context. What it recognizes is unknown. The germline CDR1 and CDR2 sequences are MGHDK and SYGVNS. J was trimmed by 7 bases and V by 6 bases; bases with no gene match: 9. CDR3 length: 13 residues. This entry comes from a study of tumor-infiltrating lymphocytes in primary liver carcinoma. A primer matching the constant region was used to make TCR beta cDNA from around 460 ng of total RNA. Three nested multiplex PCR rounds, a slightly modified ARM-PCR method, built the TCR beta libraries. TRBV1-TRBV30 forward and Cbeta reverse primers drove the first two approximately 10-cycle rounds. Using its own MiXCR run on the multiplex PCR reads, TCRdb lists one record per CDR3 protein. The table includes around 330,000 distinct CDR3 sequences, 50% to 70% detected once. The study's findings and limits: The 250 largest clones made up significantly more of tumor than blood repertoires (p = 0.039). Whereas tumor region pairs overlapped more, tumor-adjacent and tumor-blood pairs overlapped less. Because of bulk unsorted sampling, CD4+ and CD8+ repertoires were not subjected to comparison.

RNA was extracted from whole blood without cell sorting, alongside germline DNA. The receptor's source is a man aged 35 to 55 with primary liver carcinoma and hepatitis B virus infection. The sample taken for sequencing was peripheral blood. The J gene is TRBJ2-7, the V gene TRBV25-1, with TRBD2 matching 7 bases. CDR3 amino acids: CASRSYGEGEQYF. CDR3 nucleotides: TGTGCCAGCAGATCATATGGGGAGGGGGAGCAGTACTTC.